The source of this TCR beta chain is a study of blood T cells in healthy people across ages. Overall study context: Template switching retrieved approximately one barcoded beta molecule for each two T cells.

Germline V lookup: CDR1 SGHKS, CDR2 YYEKEE (reference sequence). This CDR3 spans 15 amino acids. Comments on this clonotype: Its antigen is unknown. The junction does not match germline at one end; this may be a read error.

Alongside a J-beta primer mix, a sample-barcoded 5' primer served in a second PCR lasting roughly 7 to 12 cycles. TCRdb reprocessed the 5' RACE reads with MiXCR, giving one entry per CDR3 protein. The sample carries roughly 680,000 distinct CDR3 sequences, around 52% recorded once. General study points: Diversity figures derived from one million T cells were judged to underestimate the true value.

Donors ranged from about 6 to 90 years old and were healthy Caucasians in Russia. Total RNA extracted from each sample amounted to at least 5 micrograms. The chain carries TRBV5-5 and TRBJ2-7; no firm D call. The sample consisted of blood. The sequence came from a woman older than 75 in good health. The CDR3 protein is CASTLDGANWYEQYF. The CDR3 nucleotides read TGTGCCAGCACCTTGGACGGAGCCAATTGGTACGAGCAGTACTTC.